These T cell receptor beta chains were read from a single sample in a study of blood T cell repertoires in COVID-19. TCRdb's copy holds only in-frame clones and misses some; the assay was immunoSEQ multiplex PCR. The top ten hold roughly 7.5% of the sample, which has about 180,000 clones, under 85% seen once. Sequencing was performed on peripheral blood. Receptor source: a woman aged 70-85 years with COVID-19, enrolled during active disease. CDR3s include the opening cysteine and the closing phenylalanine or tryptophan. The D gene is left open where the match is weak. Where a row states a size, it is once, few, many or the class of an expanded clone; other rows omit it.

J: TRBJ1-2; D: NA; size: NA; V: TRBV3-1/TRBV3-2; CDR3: CASSPLEGWGYTF; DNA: TGTGCCAGCAGCCCTCTGGAGGGTTGGGGCTACACCTTC
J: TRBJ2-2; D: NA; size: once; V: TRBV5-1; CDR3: CASSLLAGDNTGELFF; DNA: TGCGCCAGCAGCTTATTGGCAGGGGATAACACCGGGGAGCTGTTTTTT
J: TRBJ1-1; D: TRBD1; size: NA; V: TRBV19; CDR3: CASRLQGADTEAFF; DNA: TGTGCCAGCAGACTCCAGGGGGCGGACACTGAAGCTTTCTTT
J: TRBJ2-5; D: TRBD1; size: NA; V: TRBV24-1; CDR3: CATSDPTRSGQGDVETQYF; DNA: TGTGCCACCAGTGATCCGACCCGTTCCGGACAGGGGGATGTGGAGACCCAGTACTTC
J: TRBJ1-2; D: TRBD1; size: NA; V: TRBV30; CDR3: CAWSVRDRVYGYTF; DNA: TGTGCCTGGAGTGTCCGGGACAGGGTCTATGGCTACACCTTC
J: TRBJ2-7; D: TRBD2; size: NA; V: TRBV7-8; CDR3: CASSSTSGSGEQYF; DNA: TGTGCCAGCAGCTCAACTAGCGGGAGTGGAGAGCAGTACTTC
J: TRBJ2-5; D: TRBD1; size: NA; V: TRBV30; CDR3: CAWSADRQETQYF; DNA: TGTGCCTGGAGTGCGGACAGGCAAGAGACCCAGTACTTC
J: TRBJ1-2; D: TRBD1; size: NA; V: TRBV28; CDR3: CASTLDRGRGYTF; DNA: TGTGCCAGCACCCTTGACAGGGGGCGAGGCTACACCTTC
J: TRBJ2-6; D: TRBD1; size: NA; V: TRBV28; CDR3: CASRRTGPSGANVLTF; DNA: TGTGCCAGCAGGCGGACAGGTCCCTCTGGGGCCAACGTCCTGACTTTC
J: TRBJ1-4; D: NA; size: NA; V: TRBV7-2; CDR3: CASRAGNEKLFF; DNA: TGTGCCAGCCGCGCAGGGAATGAAAAACTGTTTTTT
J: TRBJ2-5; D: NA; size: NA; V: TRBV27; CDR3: CASSLRQAWGETQYF; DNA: TGTGCCAGCAGTTTACGACAGGCCTGGGGGGAGACCCAGTACTTC
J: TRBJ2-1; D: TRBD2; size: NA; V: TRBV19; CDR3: CASSIPREGLHEQFF; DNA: TGTGCCAGTAGTATTCCGCGGGAGGGTCTGCATGAGCAGTTCTTC
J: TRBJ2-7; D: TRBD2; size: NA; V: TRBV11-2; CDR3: CASSYQAGGPDEQYF; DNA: TGTGCCAGCAGCTATCAAGCGGGAGGGCCCGACGAGCAGTACTTC
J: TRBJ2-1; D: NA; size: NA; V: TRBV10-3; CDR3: CAISDGAEPYNEQFF; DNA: TGTGCCATCAGTGACGGAGCGGAGCCATACAATGAGCAGTTCTTC
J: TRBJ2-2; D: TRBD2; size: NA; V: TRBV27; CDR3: CASSFVGLAGDGTGELFF; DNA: TGTGCCAGCAGCTTCGTCGGACTAGCGGGAGATGGGACCGGGGAGCTGTTTTTT
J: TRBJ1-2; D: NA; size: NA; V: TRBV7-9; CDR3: CASSSRQDLYGYTF; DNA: TGTGCCAGCAGCTCAAGACAGGATCTCTATGGCTACACCTTC
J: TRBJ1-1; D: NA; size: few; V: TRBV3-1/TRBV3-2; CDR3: CASSPYGTQNTEAFF; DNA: TGTGCCAGCAGCCCATATGGGACACAGAACACTGAAGCTTTCTTT
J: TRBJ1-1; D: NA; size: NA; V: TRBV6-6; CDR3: CASRSGNTEAFF; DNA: TGTGCCAGCAGGTCAGGGAACACTGAAGCTTTCTTT
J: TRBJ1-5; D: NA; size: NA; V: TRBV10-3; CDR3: CAISKQGSFNQPQHF; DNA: TGTGCCATCAGCAAACAGGGCTCCTTTAATCAGCCCCAGCATTTT
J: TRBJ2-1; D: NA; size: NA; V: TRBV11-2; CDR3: CASSLAPSSYNEQFF; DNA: TGTGCCAGCAGCTTAGCTCCGAGCTCCTACAATGAGCAGTTCTTC
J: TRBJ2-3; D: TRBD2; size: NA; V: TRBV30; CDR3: CAWSRTLTSETDTQYF; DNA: TGTGCCTGGAGTAGGACGCTGACTAGCGAGACAGATACGCAGTATTTT
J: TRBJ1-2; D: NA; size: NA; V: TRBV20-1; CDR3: CSAPGTQGYTF; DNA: TGCAGTGCCCCGGGGACTCAGGGCTACACCTTC
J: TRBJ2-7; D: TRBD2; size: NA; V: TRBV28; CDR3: CASTSGGSLSYEQYF; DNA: TGTGCCAGCACCTCGGGGGGATCCCTCTCCTACGAGCAGTACTTC
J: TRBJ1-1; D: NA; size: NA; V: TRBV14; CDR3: CASSQTGGSYTEAFF; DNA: TGTGCCAGCAGCCAGACCGGGGGTTCGTACACTGAAGCTTTCTTT
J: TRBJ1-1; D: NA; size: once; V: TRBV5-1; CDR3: CASRRAADALNTEAFF; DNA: TGCGCCAGCCGGAGGGCTGCGGACGCCTTGAACACTGAAGCTTTCTTT
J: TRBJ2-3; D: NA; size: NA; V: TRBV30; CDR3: CAWSGYSTSTDTQYF; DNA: TGTGCCTGGAGTGGGTATTCAACTAGCACAGATACGCAGTATTTT